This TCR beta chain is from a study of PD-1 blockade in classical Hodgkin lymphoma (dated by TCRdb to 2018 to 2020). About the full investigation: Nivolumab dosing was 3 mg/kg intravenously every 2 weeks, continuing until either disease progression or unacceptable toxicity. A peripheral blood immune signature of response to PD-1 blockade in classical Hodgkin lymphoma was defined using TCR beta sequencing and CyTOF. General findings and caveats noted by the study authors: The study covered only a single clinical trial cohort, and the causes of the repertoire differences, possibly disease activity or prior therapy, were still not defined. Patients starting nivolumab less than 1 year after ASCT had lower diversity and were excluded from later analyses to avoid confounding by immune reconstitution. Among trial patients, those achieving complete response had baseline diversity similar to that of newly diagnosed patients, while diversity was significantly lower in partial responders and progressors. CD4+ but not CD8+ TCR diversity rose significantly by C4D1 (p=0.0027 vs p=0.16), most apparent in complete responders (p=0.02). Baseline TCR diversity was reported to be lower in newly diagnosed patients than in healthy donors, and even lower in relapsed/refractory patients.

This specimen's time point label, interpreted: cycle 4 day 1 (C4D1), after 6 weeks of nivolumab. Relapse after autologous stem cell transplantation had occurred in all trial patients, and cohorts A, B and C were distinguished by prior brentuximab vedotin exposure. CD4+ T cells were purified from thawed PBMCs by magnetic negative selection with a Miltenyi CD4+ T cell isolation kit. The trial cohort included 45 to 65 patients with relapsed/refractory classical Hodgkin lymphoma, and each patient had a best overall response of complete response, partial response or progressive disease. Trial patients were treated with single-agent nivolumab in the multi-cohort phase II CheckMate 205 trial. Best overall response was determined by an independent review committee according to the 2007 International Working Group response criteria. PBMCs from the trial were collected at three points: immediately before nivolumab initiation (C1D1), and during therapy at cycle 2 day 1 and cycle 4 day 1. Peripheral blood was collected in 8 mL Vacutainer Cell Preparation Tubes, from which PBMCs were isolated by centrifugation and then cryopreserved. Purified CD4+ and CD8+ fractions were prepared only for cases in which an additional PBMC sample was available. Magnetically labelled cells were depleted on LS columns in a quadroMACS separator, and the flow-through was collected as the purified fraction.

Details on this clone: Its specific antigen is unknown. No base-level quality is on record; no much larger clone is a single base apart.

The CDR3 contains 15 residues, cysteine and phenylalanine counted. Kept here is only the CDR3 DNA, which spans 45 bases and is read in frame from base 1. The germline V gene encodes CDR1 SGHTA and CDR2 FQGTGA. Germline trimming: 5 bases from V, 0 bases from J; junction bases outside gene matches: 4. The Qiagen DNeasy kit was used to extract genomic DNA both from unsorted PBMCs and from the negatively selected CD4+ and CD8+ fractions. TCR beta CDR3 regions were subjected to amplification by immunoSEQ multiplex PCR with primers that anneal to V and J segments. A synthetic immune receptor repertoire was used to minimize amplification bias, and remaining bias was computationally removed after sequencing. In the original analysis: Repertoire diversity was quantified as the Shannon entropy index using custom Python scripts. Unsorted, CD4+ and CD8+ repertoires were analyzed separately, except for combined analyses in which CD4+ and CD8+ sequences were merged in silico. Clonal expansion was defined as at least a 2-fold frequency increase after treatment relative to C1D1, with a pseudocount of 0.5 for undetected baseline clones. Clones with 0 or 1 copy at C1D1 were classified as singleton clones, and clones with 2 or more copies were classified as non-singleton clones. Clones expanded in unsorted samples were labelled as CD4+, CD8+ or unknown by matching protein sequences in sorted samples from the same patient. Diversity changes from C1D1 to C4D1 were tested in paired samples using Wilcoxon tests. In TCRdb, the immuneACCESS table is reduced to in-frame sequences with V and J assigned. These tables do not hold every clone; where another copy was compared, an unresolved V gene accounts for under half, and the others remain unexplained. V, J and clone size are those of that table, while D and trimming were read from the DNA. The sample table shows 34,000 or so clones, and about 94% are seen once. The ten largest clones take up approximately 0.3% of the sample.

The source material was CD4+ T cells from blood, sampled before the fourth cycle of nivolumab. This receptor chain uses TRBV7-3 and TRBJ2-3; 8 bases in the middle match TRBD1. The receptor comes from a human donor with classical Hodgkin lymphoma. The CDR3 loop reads CASSQGARSTDTQYF. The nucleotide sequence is TGTGCCAGCAGCCAGGGGGCGAGGAGCACAGATACGCAGTATTTT.